In this sample, the clone carrying this T cell receptor beta chain turned up a few times. Its antigen is undetermined. The data derive from a study of T cell repertoires in cytomegalovirus infection. Study-wide findings and caveats: Carriers of CMV and the relevant HLA type were discriminated by public TCR beta frequency.

Trimming took 6 bases from V and 5 from J, leaving 17 bases between them. The CDR3 runs 15 residues. Each CDR3 protein is one row after TCRdb ran MiXCR on the reads. Here the sample spans around 740,000 distinct CDR3 sequences, roughly 35% being singletons. This TCR derives from a human donor in good health (CMV status not recorded). Some clones in this sample may be carry-over from other donors' samples. V and J are TRBV12-3 or TRBV12-4 and TRBJ2-1; D possibly corresponds to TRBD2 (7 bases). Material for sequencing was PBMCs. The CDR3 DNA sequence: TGTGCCAGCAGGGCTGGCGGGGGCATCGACAATGAGCAGTTCTTC. Amino acids: CASRAGGGIDNEQFF.